The 14 T cell receptor beta chains reported below all come from one sample, sequenced in a study of blood T cell repertoires in COVID-19. The table came from immunoSEQ multiplex PCR; TCRdb's copy has only in-frame clones and leaves some out. This table has some 97,000 clones, about 90% appearing once. Sequencing was done on a sample of peripheral blood. The source is a human donor in a cohort sampled during active COVID-19.

The J gene is TRBJ2-7, the V gene TRBV30; 9 positions match TRBD1. The CDR3 loop spans 15 amino acids. CDR1 is GTSNPN and CDR2 is SVGIG in the germline V gene (reference sequence). With 1 base clipped from V and 5 bases from J, the junction kept 9 bases outside the gene matches. CDR3 nucleotide sequence: TGTGCCTGGAGTGCAGCCGGGACAGGGATCCACGAGCAGTACTTC. Translating gives CAWSAAGTGIHEQYF. The whole variable domain, remainder taken from reference TRBV30 and TRBJ2-7, is SQTIHQWPATLVQPVGSPLSLECTVEGTSNPNLYWYRQAAGRGLQLLFYSVGIGQISSEVPQNLSASRPQDRQFILSSKKLLLSDSGFYLCAWSAAGTGIHEQYFGPGTRLTVT.

The V call is TRBV19, the J call TRBJ2-2; 8 positions agree with TRBD2. The CDR3 is 17 amino acids. V shed 3 bases, J shed 2 bases, and the junction held 8 bases outside the gene matches. Per germline, CDR1 LNHDA and CDR2 SQIVND (reference sequence). CDR3 sequence (DNA): TGTGCCAGTAGTATCTTTCTCCGGGAGGGTAACACCGGGGAGCTGTTTTTT. This encodes CASSIFLREGNTGELFF.

This clone has ten or more counts. The rearrangement joins TRBV5-5 to TRBJ2-7; TRBD1 matches 9 bases. From germline, CDR1 is SGHKS and CDR2 YYEKEE (reference sequence). This CDR3 has 15 residues. Losses at the gene ends were 5 bases for V and 7 bases for J; bases not matched to a gene: 13. Here the CDR3 reads CASSFPGQGVLEQYF. In DNA form, the CDR3 reads TGTGCCAGCAGTTTCCCGGGACAGGGAGTTCTAGAGCAGTACTTC.

The rearrangement links TRBV4-2 to TRBJ1-1; 9 positions agree with TRBD1. The germline V gene has CDR1 LGHNA and CDR2 YNFKEQ. The length of the CDR3 is 14 residues. V dropped 3 bases and J dropped 11; count of bases not matched to a gene: 10. The CDR3 bases are TGTGCCAGCAGCCATCCTGGACAGGGGAATAGGGCTTTCTTT. Translating it yields CASSHPGQGNRAFF.

V is TRBV4-3 and J is TRBJ2-1; a possible D gene is TRBD2 (5 bases). Germline CDR1 LGHNA, CDR2 YSLEER. V dropped 1 base and J dropped 14 bases, with 21 bases sitting between them. This CDR3 has 15 residues. The CDR3 spells CASSQGLSASSGKFF. CDR3 in DNA: TGCGCCAGCAGCCAAGGATTGTCGGCTAGCAGTGGGAAGTTCTTC.

The chain carries TRBV28 and TRBJ2-6, with TRBD1 identical over 7 bases. With 5 bases clipped from V and 2 bases from J, the junction kept 6 bases outside the gene matches. This CDR3 region has 16 residues. Germline loops: CDR1 MDHEN, CDR2 SYDVKM. The DNA for the CDR3 is TGTGCCAGCAGTCTCAGACAGGGTGCTGGGGCCAACGTCCTGACTTTC. It codes for CASSLRQGAGANVLTF.

The rearrangement joins TRBV3-1 (or the pseudogene TRBV3-2) to TRBJ2-1; D remains unclear. Germline CDR1 LGHDT, CDR2 YNNKEL (reference sequence). CDR3 length: 15 residues. Trimming left V 0 bases short and J 4 bases short, with 10 bases between. CDR3 sequence: CASSQDSVGYNEQFF. CDR3 sequence (DNA): TGTGCCAGCAGCCAAGACAGCGTTGGATACAATGAGCAGTTCTTC.

This rearrangement joins TRBV6-6 to TRBJ1-3; D gene uncertain. The V end lost 0 bases, the J end lost 4 bases, and 10 bases lay between the germline ends. Germline CDR1 is MNHNY and CDR2 is SVGAGI (reference sequence). The CDR3 loop spans 15 amino acids. DNA of the CDR3: TGTGCCAGCAGTTACTCCCAGGAGGCGGGAAACACCATATATTTT. This translates into CASSYSQEAGNTIYF.

The rearrangement uses TRBV20-1 and TRBJ2-5; 15 nucleotides agree with TRBD2. The germline CDR1 and CDR2 sequences are DFQATT and SNEGSKA (reference sequence). V dropped 3 bases and J dropped 9; count of bases not matched to a gene: 11. The CDR3 extends over 16 amino acids. The CDR3 DNA follows: TGCAGTGCTAGTCCCTGGACTAGCGGGAGGGCTGAGGCCCAGTACTTC. Translating it yields CSASPWTSGRAEAQYF.

The V and J genes are TRBV10-2 and TRBJ2-7, with D possibly matching TRBD1 (6 bases). Per germline, CDR1 WSHSY and CDR2 SAAADI. The V end lost 0 bases, the J end lost 9 bases, and 12 bases lay between the germline ends. The CDR3 spans 13 residues. CDR3 bases: TGCGCCAGCAGTGAGTCGCACAGACAGGTGCAGTACTTC. Residues: CASSESHRQVQYF.

The gene calls are TRBV4-1 and TRBJ1-1; D is uncertain. Between the trimmed V and J ends, which lost 0 bases and 5 bases, there was a span of 10 bases. The germline CDR1 and CDR2 sequences are MGHRA and YSYEKL. This CDR3 contains 14 residues. CDR3 DNA sequence: TGCGCCAGCAGCCAAGATAGGCGGTTGACTGAAGCTTTCTTT. It encodes CASSQDRRLTEAFF.

V usage is TRBV4-1 and J usage is TRBJ1-1, with TRBD1 as a possible D gene (6 bases). The CDR3 totals 13 residues. Germline CDR1 and CDR2: MGHRA and YSYEKL. Trimming pared 5 bases from V and 11 bases from J, leaving 18 bases between. CDR3: CASSVTGNRGAFF. For the CDR3, the DNA is TGCGCCAGCAGCGTCACAGGGAACCGCGGGGCTTTCTTT.

This rearrangement joins TRBV5-1 to TRBJ2-7; D is undetermined. V lost 7 bases to trimming and J lost 0 bases, with 11 bases between them. This CDR3 spans 13 amino acids. From germline, CDR1 is SGHRS and CDR2 YFSETQ. CDR3 nucleotide sequence: TGCGCCAGCTCCCGAGGAATCTCCTACGAGCAGTACTTC. As protein: CASSRGISYEQYF. Drawing the rest from reference TRBV5-1 and TRBJ2-7, the complete variable domain is KAGVTQTPRYLIKTRGQQVTLSCSPISGHRSVSWYQQTPGQGLQFLFEYFSETQRNKGNFPGRFSGRQFSNSRSEMNVSTLELGDSALYLCASSRGISYEQYFGPGTRLTVT.

The rearrangement uses TRBV28 and TRBJ2-1; D not certain. This CDR3 has 13 residues. Germline V lookup: CDR1 MDHEN, CDR2 SYDVKM. The ends were cut back, 6 bases at V and 4 bases at J, with 10 bases in the middle. CDR3 in DNA: TGTGCCAGCAGGTGGCAGTCTTACAATGAGCAGTTCTTC. Translation: CASRWQSYNEQFF.